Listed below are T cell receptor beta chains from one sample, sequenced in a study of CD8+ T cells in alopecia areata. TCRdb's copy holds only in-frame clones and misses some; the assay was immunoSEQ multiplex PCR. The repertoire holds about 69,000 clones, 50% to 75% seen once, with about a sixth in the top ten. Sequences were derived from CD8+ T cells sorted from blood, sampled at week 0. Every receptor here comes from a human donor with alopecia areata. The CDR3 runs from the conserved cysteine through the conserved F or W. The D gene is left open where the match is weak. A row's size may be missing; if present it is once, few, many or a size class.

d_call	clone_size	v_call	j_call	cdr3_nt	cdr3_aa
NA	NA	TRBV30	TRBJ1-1	TGTGCCTGGAGTCGCGTCAACACTGAAGCTTTCTTT	CAWSRVNTEAFF
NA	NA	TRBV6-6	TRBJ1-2	TGTGCCAGCGCCCTTGACAGAAGTAACTATGGCTACACCTTC	CASALDRSNYGYTF
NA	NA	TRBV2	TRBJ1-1	TGTGCCAGCATTAAAACAGTGAACACTGAAGCTTTCTTT	CASIKTVNTEAFF
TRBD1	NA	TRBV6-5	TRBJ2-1	TGTGCCAGCAGTTACTCGGGCCCGACAGGGTACAATGAGCAGTTCTTC	CASSYSGPTGYNEQFF
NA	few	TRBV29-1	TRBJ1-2	TGCAGCGTTGAAGTTGTTGGAGGGGGTCTTTATGGCTACACCTTC	CSVEVVGGGLYGYTF
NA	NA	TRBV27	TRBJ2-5	TGTGCCAGCAGTTTATCCCGAATCCCAAGGGGAGAGACCCAGTACTTC	CASSLSRIPRGETQYF
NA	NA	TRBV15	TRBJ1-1	TGTGCCACCAGCAGATCCTGGGGGAAGGGGTTTAACACTGAAGCTTTCTTT	CATSRSWGKGFNTEAFF
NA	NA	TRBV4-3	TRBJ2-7	TGCGCCAGCAGCCAAGTGCAGGGGGGCTACGAGCAGTACTTC	CASSQVQGGYEQYF
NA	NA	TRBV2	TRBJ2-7	TGTGCCAGCAGTGAAGCGGGGGGAATCTACGAGCAGTACTTC	CASSEAGGIYEQYF
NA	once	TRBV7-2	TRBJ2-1	TGTGCCAGCAGCTTAGCCCTTCGGGGCTCCGGAGATGAGCAGTTCTTC	CASSLALRGSGDEQFF
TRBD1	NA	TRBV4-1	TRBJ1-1	TGCGCCAGCAGCCAAGACCGGACAGGGGTGAACACTGAAGCTTTCTTT	CASSQDRTGVNTEAFF
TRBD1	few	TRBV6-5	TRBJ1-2	TGTGCCAGCAGTTACTCGACAGGGGACGGCTACACCTTC	CASSYSTGDGYTF
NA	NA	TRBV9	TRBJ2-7	TGTGCCAGCAGCCCCGTTCTGCAGGGGTGGGCCTACGAGCAGTACTTC	CASSPVLQGWAYEQYF
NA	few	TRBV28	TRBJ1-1	TGTGCCAGCAGCTTGGGGCTGGGGAACACTGAAGCTTTCTTT	CASSLGLGNTEAFF
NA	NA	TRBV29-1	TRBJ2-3	TGCAGCGCCAAACTAGGACTACTAGATACGCAGTATTTT	CSAKLGLLDTQYF
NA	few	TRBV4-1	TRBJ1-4	TGCGCCAGCAGCCACCTCGGAGGGGACACTAATGAAAAACTGTTTTTT	CASSHLGGDTNEKLFF
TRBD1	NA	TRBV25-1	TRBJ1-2	TGTGCCAGCAGTGAAGGTACAGGGGGTTACTATGGCTACACCTTC	CASSEGTGGYYGYTF
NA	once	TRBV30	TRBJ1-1	TGTGCCTGGGACGCCCAAATAAACACTGAAGCTTTCTTT	CAWDAQINTEAFF
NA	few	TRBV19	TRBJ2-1	TGTGCCAGTAGTATTGATTTGGGCTCCTACAATGAGCAGTTCTTC	CASSIDLGSYNEQFF
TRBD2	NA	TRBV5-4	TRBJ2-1	TGTGCCAGCGCGGGGGGCGAACACCGGTACAATGAGCAGTTCTTC	CASAGGEHRYNEQFF
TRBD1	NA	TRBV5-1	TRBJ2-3	TGCGCCAGCACCATTGGGCAGGGGGCCTTCACAGATACGCAGTATTTT	CASTIGQGAFTDTQYF
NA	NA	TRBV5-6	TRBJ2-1	TGTGCCAGCAGCCCGGGACCGAGCATTTACAATGAGCAGTTCTTC	CASSPGPSIYNEQFF
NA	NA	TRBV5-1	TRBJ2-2	TGCGCCAGCAGCTCTACGTCAAACACCGGGGAGCTGTTTTTT	CASSSTSNTGELFF
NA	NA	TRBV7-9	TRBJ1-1	TGTGCCAGCAGCTTATTAGGGCGGGAGAACACTGAAGCTTTCTTT	CASSLLGRENTEAFF
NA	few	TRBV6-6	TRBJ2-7	TGTGCCAGCAGTTACTGGAGGGGCGGGCACGAGCAGTACTTC	CASSYWRGGHEQYF
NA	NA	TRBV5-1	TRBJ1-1	TGCGCCAGCAGCTTGGATATTGGAGGGAGGCAGACTGAAGCTTTCTTT	CASSLDIGGRQTEAFF
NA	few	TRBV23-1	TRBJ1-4	TGCGCCAGCAGTCCCCGGGACACGAGAGAAAAACTGTTTTTT	CASSPRDTREKLFF
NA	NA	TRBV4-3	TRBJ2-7	TGCGCCAGCAGCCAAGAGTACCAGGCCTACGAGCAGTACTTC	CASSQEYQAYEQYF
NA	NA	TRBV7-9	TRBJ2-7	TGTGCCAGCAGCTCGGCTCTTGCACCTTTGCAGCAGTACTTC	CASSSALAPLQQYF
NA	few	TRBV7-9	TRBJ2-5	TGTGCCAGCAGCCTGGGGGCAGAAGAGACCCAGTACTTC	CASSLGAEETQYF
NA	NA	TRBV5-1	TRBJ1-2	TGCGCCAGCAGCTTGGGGCAATACAGGGAAGGCTACACCTTC	CASSLGQYREGYTF
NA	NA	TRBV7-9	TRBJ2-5	TGTGCCAGCAGCGGGAGTATTGAGACCCAGTACTTC	CASSGSIETQYF
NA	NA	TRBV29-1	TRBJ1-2	TGCAGCGTTGGAGCGGCCAGGGCCGGCTATGGCTACACCTTC	CSVGAARAGYGYTF
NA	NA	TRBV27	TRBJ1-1	TGTGCCAGCAGTTTACCCGGAGCGAACACTGAAGCTTTCTTT	CASSLPGANTEAFF
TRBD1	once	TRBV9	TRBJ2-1	TGTGCCAGCAGCCATACAGGGGGTACCTACAATGAGCAGTTCTTC	CASSHTGGTYNEQFF
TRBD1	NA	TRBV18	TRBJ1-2	TGTGCCAGCTCAGCGGGGACAGCTAACTATGGCTACACCTTC	CASSAGTANYGYTF
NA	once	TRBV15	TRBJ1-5	TGTGCCACCAGCAGAGATGGGCAGCCCCAGCATTTT	CATSRDGQPQHF
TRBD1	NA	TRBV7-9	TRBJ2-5	TGTGCCAGCAGCCGTCATCGAGACAGGGACCCAGAGACCCAGTACTTC	CASSRHRDRDPETQYF